The clone carrying this TCR beta chain has more than one count but fewer than ten. Antigen specificity is unknown. A second PCR of 7 to 11 cycles used a sample-barcoded 5' primer and a J-beta primer mix. TCRdb re-derived calls from the 5' RACE reads in MiXCR, one entry per CDR3 protein. Counted here are hundreds of thousands of distinct CDR3 sequences, around 42% occurring once; the ten biggest clones make up about a fifth. The data originate from a study of blood T cells in healthy people across ages. The study's findings and limits: PBMCs left unsorted prevented a conclusive naive versus antigen-experienced comparison.

The CDR3 totals 16 residues. Germline lookup yields CDR1 SQVTM and CDR2 ANQGSEA. V trimming: 6 bases; J trimming: 7 bases; junction bases outside the gene matches: 14. The rearrangement uses TRBV29-1 and TRBJ2-1; 11 bases agree with TRBD1. The receptor's source is a man aged 60 to 75 in good health. Sequencing was performed on blood. The CDR3 sequence: CSVRGQGAAFSNEQFF. CDR3 nucleotide sequence: TGCAGCGTGAGAGGACAGGGGGCCGCCTTCTCTAATGAGCAGTTCTTC.